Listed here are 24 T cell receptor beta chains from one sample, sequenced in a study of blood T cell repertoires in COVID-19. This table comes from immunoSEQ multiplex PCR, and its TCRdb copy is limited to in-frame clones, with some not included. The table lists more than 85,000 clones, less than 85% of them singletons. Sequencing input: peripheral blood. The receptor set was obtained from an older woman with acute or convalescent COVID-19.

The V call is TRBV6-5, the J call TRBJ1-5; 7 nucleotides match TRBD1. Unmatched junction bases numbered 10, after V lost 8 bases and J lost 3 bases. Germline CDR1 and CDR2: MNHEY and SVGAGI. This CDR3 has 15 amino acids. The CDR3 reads CASQEGQRDNQPQHF. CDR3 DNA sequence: TGTGCCAGCCAAGAGGGACAGAGAGACAATCAGCCCCAGCATTTT.

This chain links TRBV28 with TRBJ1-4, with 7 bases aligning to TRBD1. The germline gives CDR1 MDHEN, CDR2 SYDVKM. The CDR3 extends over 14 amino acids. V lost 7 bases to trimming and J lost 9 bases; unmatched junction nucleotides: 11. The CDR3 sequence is CASTREGGAKKLFF. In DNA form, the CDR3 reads TGTGCCAGCACGAGGGAAGGGGGCGCAAAAAAACTGTTTTTT.

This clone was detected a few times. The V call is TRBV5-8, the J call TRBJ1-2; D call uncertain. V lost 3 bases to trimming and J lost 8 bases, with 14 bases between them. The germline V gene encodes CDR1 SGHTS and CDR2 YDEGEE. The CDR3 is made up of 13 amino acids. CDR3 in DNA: TGTGCCAGCAGCTACGGGGAGTCAAGGGGCTACACCTTC. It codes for CASSYGESRGYTF.

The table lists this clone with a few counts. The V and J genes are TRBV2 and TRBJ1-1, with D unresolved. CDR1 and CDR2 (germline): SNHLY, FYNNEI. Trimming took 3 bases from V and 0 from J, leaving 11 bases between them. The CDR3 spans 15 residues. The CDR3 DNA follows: TGTGCCAGCAGTGAGGCACCTCCCTTGAACACTGAAGCTTTCTTT. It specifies CASSEAPPLNTEAFF.

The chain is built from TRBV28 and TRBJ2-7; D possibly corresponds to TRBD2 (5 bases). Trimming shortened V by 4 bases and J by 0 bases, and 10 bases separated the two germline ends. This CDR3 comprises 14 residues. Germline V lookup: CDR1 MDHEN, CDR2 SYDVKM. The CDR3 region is CASSSSLASYEQYF. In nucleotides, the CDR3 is TGTGCCAGCAGTTCCTCCCTAGCCTCCTACGAGCAGTACTTC.

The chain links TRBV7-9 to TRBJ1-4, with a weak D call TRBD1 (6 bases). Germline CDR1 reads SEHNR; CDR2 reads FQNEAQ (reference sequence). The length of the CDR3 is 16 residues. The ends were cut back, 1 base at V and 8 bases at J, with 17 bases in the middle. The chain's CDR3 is CASSLEGHQGREKLFF. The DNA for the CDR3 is TGTGCCAGCAGCTTAGAGGGACACCAGGGGCGGGAAAAACTGTTTTTT.

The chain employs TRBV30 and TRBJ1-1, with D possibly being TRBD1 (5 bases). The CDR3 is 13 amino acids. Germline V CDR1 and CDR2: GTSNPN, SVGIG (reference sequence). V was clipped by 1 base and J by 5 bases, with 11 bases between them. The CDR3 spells CAWSGGVSTEAFF. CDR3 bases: TGTGCCTGGAGTGGGGGGGTGTCGACTGAAGCTTTCTTT.

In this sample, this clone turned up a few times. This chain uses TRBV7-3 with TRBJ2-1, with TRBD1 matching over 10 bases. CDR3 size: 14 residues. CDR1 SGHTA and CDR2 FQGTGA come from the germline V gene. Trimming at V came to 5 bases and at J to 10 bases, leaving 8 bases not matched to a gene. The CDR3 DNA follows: TGTGCCAGCAGCACCGGGACAGGGGCCCAGGAGCAGTTCTTC. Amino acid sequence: CASSTGTGAQEQFF.

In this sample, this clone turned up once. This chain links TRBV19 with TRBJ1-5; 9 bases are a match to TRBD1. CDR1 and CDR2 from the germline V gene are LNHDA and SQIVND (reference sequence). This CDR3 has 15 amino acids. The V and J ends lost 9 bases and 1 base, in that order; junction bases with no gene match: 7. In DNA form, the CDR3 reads TGTGCCAGCGACACAGGGGGCGGGAGCAATCAGCCCCAGCATTTT. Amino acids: CASDTGGGSNQPQHF.

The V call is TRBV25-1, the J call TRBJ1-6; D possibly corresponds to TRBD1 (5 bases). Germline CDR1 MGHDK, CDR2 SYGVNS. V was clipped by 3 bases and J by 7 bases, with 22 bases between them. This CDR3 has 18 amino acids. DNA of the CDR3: TGTGCCAGCAGTGATGCCCGGGGTCGGGTCGGGGGGAATTCACCCCTCCACTTT. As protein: CASSDARGRVGGNSPLHF.

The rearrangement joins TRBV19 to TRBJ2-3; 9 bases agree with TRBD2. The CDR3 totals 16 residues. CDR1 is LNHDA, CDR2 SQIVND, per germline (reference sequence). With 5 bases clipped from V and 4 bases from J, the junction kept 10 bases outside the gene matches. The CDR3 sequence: CASSFRGGAGPDTQYF. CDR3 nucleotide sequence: TGTGCCAGTAGTTTTCGCGGGGGGGCGGGCCCAGATACGCAGTATTTT.

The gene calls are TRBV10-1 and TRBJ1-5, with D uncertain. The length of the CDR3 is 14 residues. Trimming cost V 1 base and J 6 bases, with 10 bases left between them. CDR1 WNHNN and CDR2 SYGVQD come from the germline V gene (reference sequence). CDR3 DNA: TGCGCCAGCAGTGAGTTGGCAGTTGTTCAGCCCCAGCATTTT. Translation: CASSELAVVQPQHF.

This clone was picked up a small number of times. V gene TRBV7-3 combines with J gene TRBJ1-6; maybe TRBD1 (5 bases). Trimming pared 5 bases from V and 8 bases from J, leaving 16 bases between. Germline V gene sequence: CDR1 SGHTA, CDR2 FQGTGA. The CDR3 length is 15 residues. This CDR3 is CASSPTGGADSPLHF. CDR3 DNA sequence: TGTGCCAGCAGCCCGACGGGAGGGGCTGATTCACCCCTCCACTTT.

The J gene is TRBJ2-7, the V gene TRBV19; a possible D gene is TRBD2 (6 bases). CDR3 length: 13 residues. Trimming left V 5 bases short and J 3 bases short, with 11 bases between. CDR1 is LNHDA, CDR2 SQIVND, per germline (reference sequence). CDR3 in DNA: TGTGCCAGTAGTCGATCGCGGGGCTACGAGCAGTACTTC. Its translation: CASSRSRGYEQYF.

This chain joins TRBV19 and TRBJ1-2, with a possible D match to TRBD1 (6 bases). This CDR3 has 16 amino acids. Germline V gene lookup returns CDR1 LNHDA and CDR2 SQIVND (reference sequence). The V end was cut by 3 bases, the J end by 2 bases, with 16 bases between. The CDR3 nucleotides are TGTGCCAGTAGTATCGTTCCGTCAGGGGCGAACTATGGCTACACCTTC. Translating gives CASSIVPSGANYGYTF. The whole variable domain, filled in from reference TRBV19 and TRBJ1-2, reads DGGITQSPKYLFRKEGQNVTLSCEQNLNHDAMYWYRQDPGQGLRLIYYSQIVNDFQKGDIAEGYSVSREKKESFPLTVTSAQKNPTAFYLCASSIVPSGANYGYTFGSGTRLTVV.

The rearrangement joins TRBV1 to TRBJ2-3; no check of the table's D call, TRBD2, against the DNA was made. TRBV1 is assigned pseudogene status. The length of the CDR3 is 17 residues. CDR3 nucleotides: TGCACCAGCAGCCAAGACGCGGGGGGGCTCGTCACAGATACGCAGTATTTT. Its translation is CTSSQDAGGLVTDTQYF.

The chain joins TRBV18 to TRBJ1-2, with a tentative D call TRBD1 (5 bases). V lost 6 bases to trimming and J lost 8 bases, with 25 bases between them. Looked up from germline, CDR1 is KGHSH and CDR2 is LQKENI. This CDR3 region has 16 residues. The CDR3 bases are TGTGCCAGCTCTCAACGGAGGGACCCTCCCTTAGGGGGCTACACCTTC. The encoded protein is CASSQRRDPPLGGYTF.

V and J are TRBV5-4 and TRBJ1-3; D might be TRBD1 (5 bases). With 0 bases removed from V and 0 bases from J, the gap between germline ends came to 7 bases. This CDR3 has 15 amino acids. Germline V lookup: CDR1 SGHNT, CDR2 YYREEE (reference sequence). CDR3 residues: CASSLGQPSGNTIYF. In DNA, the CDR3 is TGTGCCAGCAGCTTGGGACAGCCCTCTGGAAACACCATATATTTT.

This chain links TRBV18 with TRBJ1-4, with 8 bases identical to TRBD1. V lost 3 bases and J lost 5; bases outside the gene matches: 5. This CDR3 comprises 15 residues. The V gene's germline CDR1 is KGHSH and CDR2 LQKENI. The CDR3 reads CASSPQGQGNEKLFF. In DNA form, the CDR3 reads TGTGCCAGCTCACCCCAAGGACAGGGCAATGAAAAACTGTTTTTT.

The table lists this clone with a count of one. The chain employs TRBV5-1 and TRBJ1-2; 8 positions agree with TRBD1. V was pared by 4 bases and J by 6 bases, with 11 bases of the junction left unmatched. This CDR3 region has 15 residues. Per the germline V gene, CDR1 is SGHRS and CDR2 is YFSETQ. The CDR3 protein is CASSPGTGRPHGYTF. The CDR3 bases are TGCGCCAGCAGCCCAGGGACAGGTAGGCCTCATGGCTACACCTTC.

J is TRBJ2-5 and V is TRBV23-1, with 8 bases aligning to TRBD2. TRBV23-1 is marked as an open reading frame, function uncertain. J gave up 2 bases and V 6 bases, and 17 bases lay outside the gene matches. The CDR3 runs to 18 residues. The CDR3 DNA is TGCGCCAGCAGAAATCAAATGGCCCGGACTAGCAATCAAGAGACCCAGTACTTC. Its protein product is CASRNQMARTSNQETQYF.

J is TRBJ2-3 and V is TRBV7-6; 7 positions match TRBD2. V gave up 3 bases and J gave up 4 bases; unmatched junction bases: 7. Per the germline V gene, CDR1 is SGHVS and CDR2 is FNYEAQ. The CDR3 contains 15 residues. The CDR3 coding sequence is TGTGCCAGCAGCTTTATCGGGGGGATTTCAGATACGCAGTATTTT. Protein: CASSFIGGISDTQYF.

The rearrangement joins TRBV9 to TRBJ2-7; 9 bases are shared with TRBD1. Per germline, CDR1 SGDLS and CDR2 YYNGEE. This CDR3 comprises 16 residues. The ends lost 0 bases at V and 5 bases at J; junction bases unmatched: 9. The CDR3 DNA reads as TGTGCCAGCAGCGTAGGAGCCGGGACAGGGTCCAACGAGCAGTACTTC. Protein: CASSVGAGTGSNEQYF.

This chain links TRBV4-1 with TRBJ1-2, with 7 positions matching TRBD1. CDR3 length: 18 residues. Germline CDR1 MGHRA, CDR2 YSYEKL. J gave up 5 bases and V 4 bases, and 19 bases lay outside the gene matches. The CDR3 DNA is TGCGCCAGCAGCCCCGGTGGGACAGTTACTCGGGCCGAATATGGCTACACCTTC. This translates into CASSPGGTVTRAEYGYTF.